These T cell receptor beta chains were read from a single sample in a study of cytomegalovirus exposure and HLA in healthy donors. The repertoire was sequenced with immunoSEQ multiplex PCR; TCRdb's copy has only in-frame clones and lacks some. The sample yields 150,000 to 200,000 clones, about 82% seen once. Sequenced: PBMCs. These TCRs come from a woman in her 30s in good health and CMV-seronegative. The conserved cysteine and the conserved F or W are not part of the CDR3 here.

J,V,CDR3
TRBJ1-1,TRBV30,AWAAGTGMYTAREAF
TRBJ1-5,TRBV7-8,ASSTGQGSGQPQH
TRBJ1-5,TRBV5-6,ASSPGSEPQH
TRBJ2-7,TRBV6-5,ASSRQGANVGEQY
TRBJ2-5,TRBV19,ASSTHPIAGGKETQY
TRBJ1-3,TRBV27,ASSTFRSSGNTIY
TRBJ2-5,TRBV2,ASSGSGVGAETQY
TRBJ1-6,TRBV5-1,ASSLGHRGAFSPLH
TRBJ2-1,TRBV27,ASSLTSGGNNEQF
TRBJ1-5,TRBV5-1,ASSLPGLNQPQH
TRBJ2-7,TRBV5-6,ASSLWAGWTYEQY
TRBJ2-7,TRBV6-5,ASSYPSGGANEQY
TRBJ1-1,TRBV11-2,ASRTGGTEAF
TRBJ1-6,TRBV15,ATSREAGGNSPLH
TRBJ1-2,TRBV5-1,ASSEQGSNYGYT
TRBJ1-1,TRBV18,ASSPLPGGNTEAF
TRBJ2-3,TRBV10-3,AIRKRGITDTQY
TRBJ1-4,TRBV5-1,ASSLKDSNEKLF
TRBJ1-3,TRBV2,ASREGPGNTIY
TRBJ2-5,TRBV7-2,ASSLARGSGGWKTQY
TRBJ1-6,TRBV7-8,ASSSWTGLDSPLH
TRBJ1-4,TRBV5-4,ASSLAGGANEKLF
TRBJ2-3,TRBV7-7,ASSSRLAGGPDTQY
TRBJ1-5,TRBV5-6,ASSPNSQGAQGNQPQH
-,TRBV6-1,ASSDWVLLGAYEQY
TRBJ2-7,TRBV7-9,ASTQGARGEQY
TRBJ2-7,TRBV21-1,ASSPRATGGEQY
TRBJ2-7,TRBV27,ASTGGNEQY
TRBJ1-3,TRBV19,ASSTRDSFSSGNTIY
TRBJ2-1,TRBV5-1,ASSLVGTPSYNEQF
TRBJ2-7,TRBV19,ASTWTGGYEQY
TRBJ2-2,TRBV5-1,ASSRDGGGTGELF
TRBJ1-1,TRBV4-1,ASSQGRSGGVTEAF
TRBJ2-6,TRBV5-1,ASSLGGRPSSGANVLT
TRBJ2-3,TRBV10-3,ASVANPRTDTQY
TRBJ1-6,TRBV5-1,ASSPSGIFGSPLH
TRBJ1-6,TRBV27,ASSEWGQGLSPPH
TRBJ1-1,TRBV5-6,ASSWTGRDTEAF
TRBJ1-1,TRBV21-1,ASSYSQGATSLNTEAF
TRBJ2-7,TRBV21-1,ASSNEWTSRAGLAGAGYEQY
TRBJ2-3,TRBV12-5,ASGSSGTDTQY
TRBJ1-1,TRBV30,AWTMGVNTEAF
TRBJ1-5,TRBV9,ASSVNTGAGQPQH
TRBJ2-3,TRBV9,ASSYSGEAPDTQY
TRBJ2-1,TRBV5-6,ASSLVARGGPGSYNEQF
TRBJ2-2,TRBV27,ASSRETHTGELF
TRBJ2-3,TRBV2,ASSVGGGGATTQY
TRBJ2-5,TRBV7-7,ASSSIVTETQY
TRBJ1-1,TRBV7-3,ASSLRFQANTEAF
TRBJ1-5,TRBV7-7,ASSPRPGVIQPQH
TRBJ2-7,TRBV9,ASSVGLRLAEKGDEQY
TRBJ1-5,TRBV28,ASSFWGPNQPQH
TRBJ1-3,TRBV7-9,ASSLAAGNTIY
TRBJ1-3,TRBV7-3,ASSLKPPGSGNTIY